The sequence of this TCR beta chain was determined in a study of T cell repertoires in cytomegalovirus infection. Across the whole study: Through public TCR beta signatures, both CMV infection and matching HLA type were indicated. General observations from the study: The ex vivo response was dominated by HLA-C-restricted CMV-specific TCR beta clonotypes.

TCRdb processed the reads anew with MiXCR; each CDR3 protein has one entry. The sample includes 57,000 or so distinct CDR3 sequences, around 30% of them seen just once. The CDR3 is made up of 13 amino acids. The J segment lost 6 bases and the V segment lost 9 bases, leaving 10 bases of the junction unmatched. CDR1 and CDR2 from the germline V gene are MNHEY and SVGAGI. This clonotype was seen a few times. Its cognate antigen is unknown. The sequenced material came from PBMCs, sequenced either directly or after in vitro stimulation (not recorded which). The origin of this receptor is a human donor in good health (CMV status not recorded). Some clones in this sample may be carry-over from other donors' samples. This rearrangement joins TRBV6-5 to TRBJ1-2; 7 bases agree with TRBD1. CDR3 bases: TGTGCCAGACGACAGGGCCCGGGTGATGGCTACACCTTC. Protein product: CARRQGPGDGYTF.